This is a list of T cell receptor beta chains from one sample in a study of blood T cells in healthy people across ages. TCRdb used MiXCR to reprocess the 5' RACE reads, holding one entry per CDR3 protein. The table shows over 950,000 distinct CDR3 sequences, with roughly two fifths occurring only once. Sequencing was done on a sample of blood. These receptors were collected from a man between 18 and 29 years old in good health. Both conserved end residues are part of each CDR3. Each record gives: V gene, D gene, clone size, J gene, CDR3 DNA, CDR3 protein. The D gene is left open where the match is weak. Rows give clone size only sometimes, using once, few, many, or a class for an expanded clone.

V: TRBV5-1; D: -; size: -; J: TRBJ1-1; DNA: TGCGCCAGCAGCTTGGACGGGGGTGAGAACACTGAAGCTTTCTTT; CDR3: CASSLDGGENTEAFF
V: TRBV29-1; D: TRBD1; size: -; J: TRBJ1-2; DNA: TGCAGCGTTGAAGGTCTACTACCCGACAGGGCTGGCTATGGCTACACCTTC; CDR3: CSVEGLLPDRAGYGYTF
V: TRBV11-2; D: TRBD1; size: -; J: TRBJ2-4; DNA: TGTGCCAGCAGCTTAAAATGGACAGGGGGCTACAATGAGCAGTACTTC; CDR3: CASSLKWTGGYNEQYF
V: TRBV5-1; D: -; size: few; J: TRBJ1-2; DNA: TGCGCCAGCAGCTCACCGGGACGGAGGATTGGCTACACCTTC; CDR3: CASSSPGRRIGYTF
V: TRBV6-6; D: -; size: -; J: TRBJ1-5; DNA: TGTGCCAGCTCCCGACCCAATCAGCCCCAGCATTTT; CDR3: CASSRPNQPQHF
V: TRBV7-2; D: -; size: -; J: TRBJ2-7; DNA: TGTGCCAGCAGCTTATGGACTGTCCCCTACGAGCAGTACTTC; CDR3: CASSLWTVPYEQYF
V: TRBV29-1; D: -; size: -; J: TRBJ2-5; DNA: TGCAGCGGTTATGACGGGGGGACCCAGTACTTC; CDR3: CSGYDGGTQYF
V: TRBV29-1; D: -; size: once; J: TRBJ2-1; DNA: TGCAGCGAGAGGCGGGGAGCTGGCAGTGAGCAGTTCTTC; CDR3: CSERRGAGSEQFF
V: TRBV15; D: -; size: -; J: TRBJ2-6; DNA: TGTGCCACCAGCAGATCAGACCATACCGTCAACGTCCTGACTTTC; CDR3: CATSRSDHTVNVLTF
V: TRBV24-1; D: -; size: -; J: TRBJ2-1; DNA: TGTGCCACCAGTGATTTAAGAAGCTCCTACAATGAGCAGTTCTTC; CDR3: CATSDLRSSYNEQFF
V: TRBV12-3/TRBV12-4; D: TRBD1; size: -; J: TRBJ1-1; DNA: TGTGCCAGCAGTCCTCCCCGGGACAGGAGACTCGTGAACACTGAAGCTTTCTTT; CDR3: CASSPPRDRRLVNTEAFF
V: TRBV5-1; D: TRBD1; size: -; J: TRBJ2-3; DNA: TGCGCCAGCCACTGGACAGGGGGCTCCACAGATACGCAGTATTTT; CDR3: CASHWTGGSTDTQYF
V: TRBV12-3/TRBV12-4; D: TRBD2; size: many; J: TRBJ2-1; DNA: TGTGCCAGCAGTTCCCGGGACTATTACAATGAGCAGTTCTTC; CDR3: CASSSRDYYNEQFF
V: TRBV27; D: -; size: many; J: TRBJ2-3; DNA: TGTGCCAGCAGTATCTACTACACAGATACGCAGTATTTT; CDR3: CASSIYYTDTQYF
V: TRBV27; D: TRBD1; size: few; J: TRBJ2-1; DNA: TGTGCCAGCAGTTCACTGAGACAGGGGCAGTTCTTC; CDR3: CASSSLRQGQFF
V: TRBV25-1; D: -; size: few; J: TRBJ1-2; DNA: TGTGCCAGCAACTTTCAGGGGGGCTACACCTTC; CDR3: CASNFQGGYTF
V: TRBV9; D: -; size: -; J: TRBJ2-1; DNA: TGTGCCAGCAGCGTTGTAGCGTCCTACAATGAGCAGTTCTTC; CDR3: CASSVVASYNEQFF